A selection of T cell receptor beta chains follows, all from one sample in a study of blood T cell repertoires in COVID-19. Generated by immunoSEQ multiplex PCR, the TCRdb table keeps only in-frame clones and is missing some. The sample includes more than 150,000 clones, about 86% of them seen just once. The sample taken for sequencing was peripheral blood. These TCRs come from a man aged 45-60 years with active or convalescent COVID-19. CDR3s include the opening cysteine and the closing phenylalanine or tryptophan. Each record gives: CDR3 DNA, CDR3 protein, clone size, V gene, J gene, D gene. The D gene is left open where the match is weak. Rows give clone size only sometimes, using once, few, many, or a class for an expanded clone.

CDR3 DNA: TGTGCCAGCAGCTTATTGCGGGGCGTGAGTCCTGGAAACACCATATATTTT; CDR3 protein: CASSLLRGVSPGNTIYF; clone size: -; V gene: TRBV7-2; J gene: TRBJ1-3; D gene: -
CDR3 DNA: TGTGCTAGTGGTTTCCCACCACTCATTTACGAGCAGTACTTC; CDR3 protein: CASGFPPLIYEQYF; clone size: once; V gene: TRBV12-5; J gene: TRBJ2-7; D gene: -
CDR3 DNA: TGTGCCAGCAGCTTGCGCGGGACGAACACTGAAGCTTTCTTT; CDR3 protein: CASSLRGTNTEAFF; clone size: -; V gene: TRBV5-5; J gene: TRBJ1-1; D gene: -
CDR3 DNA: TGTGCCACCAGCAGACCTGGGAGACAGGGGGCGAATGGCTACACCTTC; CDR3 protein: CATSRPGRQGANGYTF; clone size: -; V gene: TRBV15; J gene: TRBJ1-2; D gene: TRBD1
CDR3 DNA: TGTGCCAGCAGTTTTGCGTCCTACGAGCAGTACTTC; CDR3 protein: CASSFASYEQYF; clone size: few; V gene: TRBV12-3/TRBV12-4; J gene: TRBJ2-7; D gene: -
CDR3 DNA: TGTGCCAGCAGCCCCATTGTGCACGGGAACACTGAAGCTTTCTTT; CDR3 protein: CASSPIVHGNTEAFF; clone size: once; V gene: TRBV5-4; J gene: TRBJ1-1; D gene: -
CDR3 DNA: TGCGCCAGCAGCTTGGGACAGCGATATAATTCACCCCTCCACTTT; CDR3 protein: CASSLGQRYNSPLHF; clone size: -; V gene: TRBV5-1; J gene: TRBJ1-6; D gene: -
CDR3 DNA: TGTGCCAGCAGCTCCCTTACTAGCGGGTACTACAATGAGCAGTTCTTC; CDR3 protein: CASSSLTSGYYNEQFF; clone size: -; V gene: TRBV7-9; J gene: TRBJ2-1; D gene: TRBD2
CDR3 DNA: TGTGCCAGTAGTATATTGGGACTAGGCCTAGGAGTGAACACCGGGGAGCTGTTTTTT; CDR3 protein: CASSILGLGLGVNTGELFF; clone size: -; V gene: TRBV19; J gene: TRBJ2-2; D gene: TRBD2
CDR3 DNA: TGTGCCAGCAGCCAAGAAGGGACAGGGCAAGAGACCCAGTACTTC; CDR3 protein: CASSQEGTGQETQYF; clone size: once; V gene: TRBV4-2; J gene: TRBJ2-5; D gene: TRBD1
CDR3 DNA: TGTGCCAGCAGCGTAGCCAGCGGGAGGTCAGACAATGAGCAGTTCTTC; CDR3 protein: CASSVASGRSDNEQFF; clone size: -; V gene: TRBV9; J gene: TRBJ2-1; D gene: TRBD2
CDR3 DNA: TGCAGTGCTAGTGCGGGGACAGGGCCCAATCAGCCCCAGCATTTT; CDR3 protein: CSASAGTGPNQPQHF; clone size: -; V gene: TRBV20-1; J gene: TRBJ1-5; D gene: TRBD1
CDR3 DNA: TGTGCCACGCTCGAGGGGGGGGACAATGAGCAGTTCTTC; CDR3 protein: CATLEGGDNEQFF; clone size: once; V gene: TRBV19; J gene: TRBJ2-1; D gene: -
CDR3 DNA: TGTGCCAGCAGCCCAAGGGCGGGAATAAAAGATGAAAAACTGTTTTTT; CDR3 protein: CASSPRAGIKDEKLFF; clone size: few; V gene: TRBV21-1; J gene: TRBJ1-4; D gene: -
CDR3 DNA: TGTGCCAGCAGCAGATCCGGGACTAGCGGAGGAAATGAGCAGTTCTTC; CDR3 protein: CASSRSGTSGGNEQFF; clone size: few; V gene: TRBV7-2; J gene: TRBJ2-1; D gene: TRBD2
CDR3 DNA: TGTGCCAGCAGCTCCCTGGGAGTAGGCAAAAACATTCAGTACTTC; CDR3 protein: CASSSLGVGKNIQYF; clone size: -; V gene: TRBV5-4; J gene: TRBJ2-4; D gene: -
CDR3 DNA: TGTGCCAGCAGCGTCCAGGGCCGCTCCTACGAGCAGTACTTC; CDR3 protein: CASSVQGRSYEQYF; clone size: -; V gene: TRBV9; J gene: TRBJ2-7; D gene: -
CDR3 DNA: TGTGATACGGTGGGGAGCTCCTATAATTCACCCCTCCACTTT; CDR3 protein: CDTVGSSYNSPLHF; clone size: -; V gene: TRBV19; J gene: TRBJ1-6; D gene: -
CDR3 DNA: TGTGCCAGCGATACCTCCGGACAGCTACTCCTAATGAACACTGAAGCTTTCTTT; CDR3 protein: CASDTSGQLLLMNTEAFF; clone size: -; V gene: TRBV2; J gene: TRBJ1-1; D gene: -
CDR3 DNA: TGTGCCAGCTCACCCGACATTCTACATGGCTACACCTTC; CDR3 protein: CASSPDILHGYTF; clone size: -; V gene: TRBV18; J gene: TRBJ1-2; D gene: -
CDR3 DNA: TGCGCCAGCAGCCTTCAGCGGGGAGAGACCCAGTACTTC; CDR3 protein: CASSLQRGETQYF; clone size: -; V gene: TRBV4-3; J gene: TRBJ2-5; D gene: TRBD2
CDR3 DNA: TGTGCCAGTAGTATAGCGACTCTAGCAAATGAGCAGTTCTTC; CDR3 protein: CASSIATLANEQFF; clone size: many; V gene: TRBV19; J gene: TRBJ2-1; D gene: -
CDR3 DNA: TGTGCCAGCAGTCTAGCGGGAGGGCCGTACGAGCAGTACTTC; CDR3 protein: CASSLAGGPYEQYF; clone size: once; V gene: TRBV6-2/TRBV6-3; J gene: TRBJ2-7; D gene: TRBD2
CDR3 DNA: TGTGCCAGCAGCGTAGGCGGGGGGATCCTTGACAATGAGCAGTTCTTC; CDR3 protein: CASSVGGGILDNEQFF; clone size: few; V gene: TRBV9; J gene: TRBJ2-1; D gene: TRBD2
CDR3 DNA: TGCGCCAGCAGCCAAGTACTGACCTACGAGCAGTACTTC; CDR3 protein: CASSQVLTYEQYF; clone size: -; V gene: TRBV4-1; J gene: TRBJ2-7; D gene: -
CDR3 DNA: TGTGCCAGCACCTGGACAGGGGACATCACCGGGGAGCTGTTTTTT; CDR3 protein: CASTWTGDITGELFF; clone size: -; V gene: TRBV7-2; J gene: TRBJ2-2; D gene: TRBD1
CDR3 DNA: TGTGCCAGCAGCCAAGACCTTGCGGGGGGTAGTCGGGAGACCCAGTACTTC; CDR3 protein: CASSQDLAGGSRETQYF; clone size: -; V gene: TRBV4-2; J gene: TRBJ2-5; D gene: TRBD2
CDR3 DNA: TGCGCCAGCAGCTTAAGCCGTCCAGGGATGAATTCACCCCTCCACTTT; CDR3 protein: CASSLSRPGMNSPLHF; clone size: -; V gene: TRBV4-1; J gene: TRBJ1-6; D gene: -
CDR3 DNA: TGTGCCAGCTCACCTCCCCCACGGGGGGGCGGCACAGATACGCAGTATTTT; CDR3 protein: CASSPPPRGGGTDTQYF; clone size: -; V gene: TRBV18; J gene: TRBJ2-3; D gene: TRBD2
CDR3 DNA: TGTGCTAGTGGTTTGGTACTGGGTATGCAGGGGTCGACGAACACTGAAGCTTTCTTT; CDR3 protein: CASGLVLGMQGSTNTEAFF; clone size: -; V gene: TRBV12-5; J gene: TRBJ1-1; D gene: -
CDR3 DNA: TGTGCCAGCAGCTTAGTTCGGACAGGGCTTTGGTATATGAACACTGAAGCTTTCTTT; CDR3 protein: CASSLVRTGLWYMNTEAFF; clone size: -; V gene: TRBV7-9; J gene: TRBJ1-1; D gene: TRBD1
CDR3 DNA: TGTGCCAGCAGCTTTTGGACAGAAGAAAAACTGTTTTTT; CDR3 protein: CASSFWTEEKLFF; clone size: -; V gene: TRBV5-6; J gene: TRBJ1-4; D gene: -
CDR3 DNA: TGCGCCAGCAGCTTGGATCCTAGCGCTCAAGAGACCCAGTACTTC; CDR3 protein: CASSLDPSAQETQYF; clone size: -; V gene: TRBV5-1; J gene: TRBJ2-5; D gene: -
CDR3 DNA: TGTGCCAGCAGTTTTTCATCACCCCTCCACTTT; CDR3 protein: CASSFSSPLHF; clone size: -; V gene: TRBV12-3/TRBV12-4; J gene: TRBJ1-6; D gene: -
CDR3 DNA: TGCAGCGTTCGGACAAACTCCCCGGGTGGAGCTTTCTTT; CDR3 protein: CSVRTNSPGGAFF; clone size: -; V gene: TRBV29-1; J gene: TRBJ1-1; D gene: -
CDR3 DNA: TGCGCCAGCAAATTGACGAACGGGAATTCACCCCTCCACTTT; CDR3 protein: CASKLTNGNSPLHF; clone size: -; V gene: TRBV4-1; J gene: TRBJ1-6; D gene: -
CDR3 DNA: TGTGCCAGCAGCTTAGGGCGGGCAGGGGGGATGAACACTGAAGCTTTCTTT; CDR3 protein: CASSLGRAGGMNTEAFF; clone size: -; V gene: TRBV11-3; J gene: TRBJ1-1; D gene: TRBD1
CDR3 DNA: TGTGCCAGCACCACAGGGACCTATGGCTACACCTTC; CDR3 protein: CASTTGTYGYTF; clone size: -; V gene: TRBV12-3/TRBV12-4; J gene: TRBJ1-2; D gene: -
CDR3 DNA: TGTGCCAGCAGTTTAGCCGACAGGGGGGCTTTCTTT; CDR3 protein: CASSLADRGAFF; clone size: -; V gene: TRBV12-3/TRBV12-4; J gene: TRBJ1-1; D gene: TRBD1
CDR3 DNA: TGTGCCAGCAGCCAAGATTACGGACAGGGGAATGGCTACACCTTC; CDR3 protein: CASSQDYGQGNGYTF; clone size: few; V gene: TRBV4-2; J gene: TRBJ1-2; D gene: TRBD1
CDR3 DNA: TGTGCCAGCAGCCGGGGAGGGGCCAATTCACCCCTCCACTTT; CDR3 protein: CASSRGGANSPLHF; clone size: -; V gene: TRBV7-6; J gene: TRBJ1-6; D gene: -
CDR3 DNA: TGTGCCAGCTCACCAAAGTCAACTAGCCGACAAGCGGATACGCAGTATTTT; CDR3 protein: CASSPKSTSRQADTQYF; clone size: few; V gene: TRBV18; J gene: TRBJ2-3; D gene: -
CDR3 DNA: TGTGCCAGCAGCTTATTTAGGGCTAGGGGCCATCAGCCCCAGCATTTT; CDR3 protein: CASSLFRARGHQPQHF; clone size: -; V gene: TRBV5-6; J gene: TRBJ1-5; D gene: -
CDR3 DNA: TGCAGTGCTAGTAGGCATAGGGGGCTGTTAGGCACTGAAGCTTTCTTT; CDR3 protein: CSASRHRGLLGTEAFF; clone size: -; V gene: TRBV20-1; J gene: TRBJ1-1; D gene: TRBD1
CDR3 DNA: TGTGCCAGCAGTTTATGGACTAGCGGGGGAGCATACAATGAGCAGTTCTTC; CDR3 protein: CASSLWTSGGAYNEQFF; clone size: -; V gene: TRBV27; J gene: TRBJ2-1; D gene: TRBD2
CDR3 DNA: TGTGCCAGTAGCACACTGATGGGGGCCAGCACAGATACGCAGTATTTT; CDR3 protein: CASSTLMGASTDTQYF; clone size: -; V gene: TRBV19; J gene: TRBJ2-3; D gene: -
CDR3 DNA: TGTGCCAGCTCACCAGACAGGGGGCAACGGGTCTATGGCTACACCTTC; CDR3 protein: CASSPDRGQRVYGYTF; clone size: -; V gene: TRBV18; J gene: TRBJ1-2; D gene: TRBD1
CDR3 DNA: TGTGCCAGCAGCTACCAGGGGGACAATCAGCCCCAGCATTTT; CDR3 protein: CASSYQGDNQPQHF; clone size: once; V gene: TRBV7-2; J gene: TRBJ1-5; D gene: TRBD1
CDR3 DNA: TGTGCCAGCGAAGGGACAGGGGAAACCGGGGAGCTGTTTTTT; CDR3 protein: CASEGTGETGELFF; clone size: once; V gene: TRBV25-1; J gene: TRBJ2-2; D gene: TRBD1
CDR3 DNA: TGTGCCAGCAGTTACTCGCCCGGGACAGGGGGCTTAGTCAGCAATCAGCCCCAGCATTTT; CDR3 protein: CASSYSPGTGGLVSNQPQHF; clone size: -; V gene: TRBV6-2/TRBV6-3; J gene: TRBJ1-5; D gene: TRBD1
CDR3 DNA: TGTGCCAGCTCCCCGGGACTAGCGAACACCGGGGAGCTGTTTTTT; CDR3 protein: CASSPGLANTGELFF; clone size: -; V gene: TRBV7-8; J gene: TRBJ2-2; D gene: TRBD2
CDR3 DNA: TGCGCCAGCAGCTTTTACGGGAATCAGCCCCAGCATTTT; CDR3 protein: CASSFYGNQPQHF; clone size: -; V gene: TRBV5-1; J gene: TRBJ1-5; D gene: -
CDR3 DNA: TGTGCCAGCAGTCTCGCGGGACAGGGCTTTGAAAAACTGTTTTTT; CDR3 protein: CASSLAGQGFEKLFF; clone size: -; V gene: TRBV3-1/TRBV3-2; J gene: TRBJ1-4; D gene: TRBD1
CDR3 DNA: TGTGCCAGTAGTATAACCGGAGTTAGCACCGGGGAGCTGTTTTTT; CDR3 protein: CASSITGVSTGELFF; clone size: -; V gene: TRBV19; J gene: TRBJ2-2; D gene: -
CDR3 DNA: TGTGCCACCAGTGAGCTGACAACAACTAATGAAAAACTGTTTTTT; CDR3 protein: CATSELTTTNEKLFF; clone size: once; V gene: TRBV24-1; J gene: TRBJ1-4; D gene: -
CDR3 DNA: TGTGCCAGCAGCCGTCCCGGGACAGGGAACCTGAACACTGAAGCTTTCTTT; CDR3 protein: CASSRPGTGNLNTEAFF; clone size: -; V gene: TRBV6-2/TRBV6-3; J gene: TRBJ1-1; D gene: TRBD1
CDR3 DNA: TGTGCCAGCAGTAAACTAGCGGGGGGGCCCCACGAGCAGTACTTC; CDR3 protein: CASSKLAGGPHEQYF; clone size: -; V gene: TRBV7-3; J gene: TRBJ2-7; D gene: TRBD2